This TCR beta chain is drawn from a study of blood T cell repertoires in COVID-19. Study summary: The United States, Italy and Spain supplied acute and convalescent COVID-19 samples. Sources were T cells, B-cell-depleted T cells, or PBMCs; the material itself was cDNA or gDNA.

Germline CDR1 reads MNHEY; CDR2 reads SVGAGI. The CDR3 is made up of 16 amino acids. Trimming took 2 bases from V and 0 from J; bases not matched to a gene: 3. Patients at the Seattle site were enrolled during active infection and followed longitudinally. Original processing methods: Estimates of nucleated cell counts were drawn from the amplification of reference gene primers. Only in-frame clones appear in the TCRdb table, and some are missing; sequencing was by immunoSEQ multiplex PCR. V and J calls and clone size come straight from that table; D and trimming were deduced from the DNA. The sample gives about 200,000 clones, roughly 85% of which show up once; 2% to 3% is in the top ten.

Sequencing used peripheral blood. The clonotype comes from a woman between 70 and 85 years old with COVID-19, enrolled during active disease. The genes are TRBV6-5 and TRBJ2-2, with TRBD1 identical over 7 bases. CDR3 amino acids: CASSYGDRPNTGELFF. The DNA of the CDR3 is TGTGCCAGCAGTTACGGGGACAGACCGAACACCGGGGAGCTGTTTTTT.